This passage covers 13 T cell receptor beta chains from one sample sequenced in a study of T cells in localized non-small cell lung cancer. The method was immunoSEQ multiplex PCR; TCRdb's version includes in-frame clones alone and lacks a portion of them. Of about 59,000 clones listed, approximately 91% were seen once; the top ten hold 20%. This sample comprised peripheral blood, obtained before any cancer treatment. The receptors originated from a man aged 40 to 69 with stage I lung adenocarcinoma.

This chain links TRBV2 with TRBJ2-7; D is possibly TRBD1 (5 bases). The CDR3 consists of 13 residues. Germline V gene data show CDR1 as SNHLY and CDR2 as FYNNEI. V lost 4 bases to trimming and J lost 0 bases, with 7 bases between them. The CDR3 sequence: CASSGDSSYEQYF. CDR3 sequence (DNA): TGTGCCAGCAGTGGAGACAGCTCCTACGAGCAGTACTTC.

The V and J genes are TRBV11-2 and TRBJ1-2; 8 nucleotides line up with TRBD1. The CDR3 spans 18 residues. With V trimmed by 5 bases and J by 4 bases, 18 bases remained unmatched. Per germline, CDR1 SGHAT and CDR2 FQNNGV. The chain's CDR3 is CASSQEGGQGTAAYGYTF. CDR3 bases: TGTGCCAGCAGCCAGGAGGGCGGACAGGGCACGGCGGCCTATGGCTACACCTTC.

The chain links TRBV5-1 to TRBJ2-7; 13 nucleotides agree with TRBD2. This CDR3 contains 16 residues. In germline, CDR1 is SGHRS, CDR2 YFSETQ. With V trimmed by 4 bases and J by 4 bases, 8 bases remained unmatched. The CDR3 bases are TGCGCCAGCAGCCCTAATCCGGGACTAGCGGGGTACGAGCAGTACTTC. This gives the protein CASSPNPGLAGYEQYF.

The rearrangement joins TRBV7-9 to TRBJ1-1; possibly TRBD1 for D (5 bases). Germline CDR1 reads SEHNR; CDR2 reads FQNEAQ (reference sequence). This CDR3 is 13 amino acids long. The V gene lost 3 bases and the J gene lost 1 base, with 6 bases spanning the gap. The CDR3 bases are TGTGCCAGCAGCTTTGGGGCGAACACTGAAGCTTTCTTT. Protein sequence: CASSFGANTEAFF.

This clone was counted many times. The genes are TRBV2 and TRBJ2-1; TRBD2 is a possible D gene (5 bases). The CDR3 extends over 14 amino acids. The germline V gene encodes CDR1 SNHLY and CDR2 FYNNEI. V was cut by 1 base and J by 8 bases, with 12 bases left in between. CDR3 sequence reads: CASSEGGSVDEQFF. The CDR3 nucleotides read TGTGCCAGCAGTGAAGGAGGGTCAGTCGATGAGCAGTTCTTC.

The CDR3: CASSVVPGDLYEQYF. CDR3 in DNA: TGTGCCAGCAGCGTAGTCCCCGGGGACCTTTACGAGCAGTACTTC. This chain uses TRBV9 with TRBJ2-7, with D perhaps assigned TRBD1 or TRBD2 (5 bases each). Germline V gene lookup returns CDR1 SGDLS and CDR2 YYNGEE. This CDR3 has 15 residues. Trimming took 0 bases from V and 4 from J, leaving 14 bases between them. The full variable domain, in which reference TRBV9 and TRBJ2-7 provide the parts outside the CDR3, is DSGVTQTPKHLITATGQRVTLRCSPRSGDLSVYWYQQSLDQGLQFLIQYYNGEERAKGNILERFSAQQFPDLHSELNLSSLELGDSALYFCASSVVPGDLYEQYFGPGTRLTVT.

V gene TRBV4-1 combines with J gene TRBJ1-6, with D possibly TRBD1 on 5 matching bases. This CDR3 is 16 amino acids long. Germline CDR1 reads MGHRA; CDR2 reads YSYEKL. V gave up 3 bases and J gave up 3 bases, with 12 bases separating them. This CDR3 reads CASSQAPGDYNSPLHF. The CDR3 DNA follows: TGCGCCAGCAGCCAGGCCCCGGGGGACTATAATTCACCCCTCCACTTT.

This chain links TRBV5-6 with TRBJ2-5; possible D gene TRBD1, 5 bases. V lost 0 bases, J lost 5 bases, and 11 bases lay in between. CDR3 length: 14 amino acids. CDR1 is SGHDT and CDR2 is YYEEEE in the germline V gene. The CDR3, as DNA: TGTGCCAGCAGCTTGGCAGGGTTCGATGAGACCCAGTACTTC. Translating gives CASSLAGFDETQYF.

In nucleotides, the CDR3 is TGTGCCAGCACCTACCTCGAGGAGCAGTACTTC. This translates into CASTYLEEQYF. The chain employs TRBV6-5 and TRBJ2-7, with D unclear. The germline V and J ends were trimmed by 7 bases and 7 bases, with 11 bases remaining between them. CDR1 is MNHEY and CDR2 is SVGAGI in the germline V gene. The CDR3 is 11 residues long.

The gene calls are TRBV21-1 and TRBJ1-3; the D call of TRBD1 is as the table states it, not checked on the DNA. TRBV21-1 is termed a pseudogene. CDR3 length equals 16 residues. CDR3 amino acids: CASSKEGQGAGNTIYF. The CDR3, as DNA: TGTGCCAGCAGCAAAGAAGGACAGGGGGCTGGAAACACCATATATTTT.

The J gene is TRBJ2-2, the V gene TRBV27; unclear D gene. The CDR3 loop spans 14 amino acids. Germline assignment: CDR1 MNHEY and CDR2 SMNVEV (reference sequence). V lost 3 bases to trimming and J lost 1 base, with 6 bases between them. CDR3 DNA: TGTGCCAGCAGTTTTTCAGGGAACACCGGGGAGCTGTTTTTT. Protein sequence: CASSFSGNTGELFF.

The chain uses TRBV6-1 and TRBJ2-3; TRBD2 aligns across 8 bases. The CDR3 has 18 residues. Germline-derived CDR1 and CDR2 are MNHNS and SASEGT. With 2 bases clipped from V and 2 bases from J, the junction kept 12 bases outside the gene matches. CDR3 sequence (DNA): TGTGCCAGCAGTGAAACGCTTGAGACTAGCGACACCACAGATACGCAGTATTTT. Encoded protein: CASSETLETSDTTDTQYF.

This CDR3 is CASSAEGGPEAFF. CDR3 sequence (DNA): TGCGCCAGCAGCGCGGAGGGGGGGCCTGAAGCTTTCTTT. The V and J genes are TRBV5-1 and TRBJ1-1; possible D gene TRBD1, 6 bases. From germline, CDR1 is SGHRS and CDR2 YFSETQ. This CDR3 region has 13 residues. Trimming shortened V by 4 bases and J by 6 bases, and 13 bases separated the two germline ends.